The rows below give T cell receptor beta chains drawn from one sample of a study of blood T cell repertoires in COVID-19. Profiled with immunoSEQ multiplex PCR; TCRdb holds only in-frame clones, not every one. The sample holds 200,000 to 250,000 clones; 70% to 90% are singletons and the top ten take about 2.9%. Sequencing input: peripheral blood. These receptors all stem from a man between 60 and 75 years old with acute or convalescent COVID-19. CDR3s include the opening cysteine and the closing phenylalanine or tryptophan. A D gene is named only where the DNA matches it firmly. Expanded clones are given a class, and other clones once, few, many or no size at all.

V gene,J gene,D gene,clone size,CDR3 DNA,CDR3 protein
TRBV2,TRBJ1-4,.,once,TGTGCCAGCAGTGGGGACTCTTATGAAAAACTGTTTTTT,CASSGDSYEKLFF
TRBV5-5,TRBJ1-2,.,.,TGTGCCAGCAGCTTGGCAGTTAACTATGGCTACACCTTC,CASSLAVNYGYTF
TRBV5-6,TRBJ2-7,.,.,TGTGCCAGCAGCTTCGAGGTAACAGGGAACTCCTACGAGCAGTACTTC,CASSFEVTGNSYEQYF
TRBV9,TRBJ2-7,TRBD2,few,TGTGCCAGCAGCGTAGGCTCCCTACTAGCGGGGGGCTACGAGCAGTACTTC,CASSVGSLLAGGYEQYF
TRBV11-3,TRBJ1-1,TRBD1,.,TGTGCCAGCAGCAAGCAGGGGGCGAGAACTTTCTTT,CASSKQGARTFF
TRBV5-1,TRBJ1-2,TRBD1,.,TGCGCCAGCAGCCGGGACAGCAGAGTCAACTACTATGGCTACACCTTC,CASSRDSRVNYYGYTF
TRBV19,TRBJ2-3,.,.,TGTGCCAGTAGTACTGCAGATACGCAGTATTTT,CASSTADTQYF
TRBV6-2/TRBV6-3,TRBJ1-2,.,.,TGTGCCAGCAGTTCGGACAAGAACTATGGCTACACCTTC,CASSSDKNYGYTF
TRBV6-5,TRBJ1-2,.,.,TGTGCCAGCAGTCCCCGGAAGGGGTCTAACTATGGCTACACCTTC,CASSPRKGSNYGYTF
TRBV28,TRBJ2-7,.,.,TGTGCCAGCAGTTTCCCCACAGCACCCCTCTACGAGCAGTACTTC,CASSFPTAPLYEQYF
TRBV7-9,TRBJ2-6,.,.,TGTGCCAGCAGCTTAGCCGGACTTAGGGCCGGGGCCAACGTCCTGACTTTC,CASSLAGLRAGANVLTF
TRBV6-2/TRBV6-3,TRBJ2-4,.,.,TGTGCCAGCAGTTACGTTCTCGGACAGCCTGTTGTGAACATTCAGTACTTC,CASSYVLGQPVVNIQYF
TRBV7-2,TRBJ1-2,TRBD1,.,TGTGCCAGCAGCTTAGGGACAGGGGGAGTTGACACCTTC,CASSLGTGGVDTF
TRBV19,TRBJ2-3,TRBD1,.,TGTGCCAGTAGTTCCGGACAGGATCGGCGCGGTACGCAGTATTTT,CASSSGQDRRGTQYF
TRBV5-1,TRBJ1-6,TRBD1,.,TGCGCCAGCAGCTTAGCCGCAGGGGGCGTTAGGAATTCACCCCTCCACTTT,CASSLAAGGVRNSPLHF
TRBV28,TRBJ1-2,.,.,TGTGCCAGCAGGACAGAGACCCGACCTCTCGGCTACACCTTC,CASRTETRPLGYTF
TRBV7-3,TRBJ1-1,.,.,TGTGCCAGCAGCTTAACAGCAGGCAGCTCGAACACTGAAGCTTTCTTT,CASSLTAGSSNTEAFF
TRBV5-8,TRBJ1-2,.,.,TGTGCCAGCACCCCGCTACGGAACTATGGCTACACCTTC,CASTPLRNYGYTF
TRBV5-1,TRBJ2-2,TRBD1,.,TGCGCCAGCAGCCGGGACAGGGGCACCGGGGAGCTGTTTTTT,CASSRDRGTGELFF
TRBV7-3,TRBJ2-3,.,.,TGTGCCAGCAGCCCCACACCTCGCACAGATACGCAGTATTTT,CASSPTPRTDTQYF
TRBV28,TRBJ2-7,TRBD1,.,TGTGCCAGCAGTTTACCGGGACAGGGGGCCTACGAGCAGTACTTC,CASSLPGQGAYEQYF
TRBV4-3,TRBJ1-6,.,.,TGCGCCAGCAGCGAACAGGGCTTAAATTCACCCCTCCACTTT,CASSEQGLNSPLHF
TRBV9,TRBJ2-5,.,.,TGTGCCAGCAGCGCAGTAGGGGCCGGGGAGACCCAGTACTTC,CASSAVGAGETQYF
TRBV2,TRBJ1-1,.,.,TGTGCCAGCAGTTCCAACTCGGGTTTTGTGGCTTTCTTT,CASSSNSGFVAFF
TRBV7-6,TRBJ2-7,TRBD1,.,TGTGCCAGCAGCAAAGGGGGGACAGGGTCAGGATACGAGCAGTACTTC,CASSKGGTGSGYEQYF
TRBV5-5,TRBJ1-5,TRBD1,.,TGTGCCAGCAGCTCCGACAGGGTCACCAATCAGCCCCAGCATTTT,CASSSDRVTNQPQHF
TRBV27,TRBJ1-2,TRBD1,.,TGTGCCAGCAGTTTATGGGGGACAGGCCGGCTGCTTGGCTACACCTTC,CASSLWGTGRLLGYTF
TRBV4-2,TRBJ1-2,TRBD1,.,TGTGCCAGCAGCCAGGACACCAGGGGGCGGGACTATGGCTACACCTTC,CASSQDTRGRDYGYTF